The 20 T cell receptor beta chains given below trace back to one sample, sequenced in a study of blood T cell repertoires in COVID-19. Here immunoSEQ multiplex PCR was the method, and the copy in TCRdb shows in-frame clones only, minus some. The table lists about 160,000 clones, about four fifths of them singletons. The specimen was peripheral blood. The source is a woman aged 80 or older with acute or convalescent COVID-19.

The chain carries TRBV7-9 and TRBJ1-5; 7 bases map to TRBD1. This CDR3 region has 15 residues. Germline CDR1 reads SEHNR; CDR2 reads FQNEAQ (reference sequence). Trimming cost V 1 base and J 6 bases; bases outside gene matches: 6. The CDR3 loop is CASSLEQGGGQPQHF. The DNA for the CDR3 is TGTGCCAGCAGCTTAGAGCAAGGGGGCGGTCAGCCCCAGCATTTT.

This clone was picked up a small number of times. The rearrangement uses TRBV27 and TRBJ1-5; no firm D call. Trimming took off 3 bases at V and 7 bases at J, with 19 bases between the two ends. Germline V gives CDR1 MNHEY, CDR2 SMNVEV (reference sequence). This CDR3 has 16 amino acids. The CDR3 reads CASSFGSNPIQQPQHF. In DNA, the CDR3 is TGTGCCAGCAGTTTCGGGTCAAACCCTATACAACAGCCCCAGCATTTT.

The CDR3 region has the DNA TGTGCCAGCAGTTCCGCCACGACAGGGAATAATTCACCCCTCCACTTT. Protein product: CASSSATTGNNSPLHF. The V and J genes are TRBV6-2 or TRBV6-3 and TRBJ1-6, with 7 nucleotides matching TRBD1. Germline trimming cut 4 bases from V and 5 bases from J; bases unmatched to any gene: 8. The length of the CDR3 is 16 residues. Germline CDR1 and CDR2: MNHEY and SVGEGT.

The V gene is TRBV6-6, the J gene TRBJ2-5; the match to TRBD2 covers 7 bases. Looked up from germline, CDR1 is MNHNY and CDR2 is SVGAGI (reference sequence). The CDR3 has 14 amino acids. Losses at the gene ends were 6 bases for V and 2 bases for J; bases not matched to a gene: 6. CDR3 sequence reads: CASSLGGSQETQYF. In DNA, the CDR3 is TGTGCCAGCAGCCTGGGGGGGAGTCAAGAGACCCAGTACTTC.

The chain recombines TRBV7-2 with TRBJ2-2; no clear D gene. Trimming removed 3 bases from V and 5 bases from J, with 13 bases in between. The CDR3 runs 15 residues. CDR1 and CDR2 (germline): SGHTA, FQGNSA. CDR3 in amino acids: CASSFRLGVTGELFF. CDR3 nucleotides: TGTGCCAGCAGCTTTAGGTTAGGAGTAACCGGGGAGCTGTTTTTT.

The chain's CDR3 is CASSPEEGDASINEQFF. The DNA for the CDR3 is TGTGCCAGCTCACCAGAAGAGGGGGACGCCAGTATAAACGAGCAGTTCTTC. The J gene is TRBJ2-1, the V gene TRBV18; TRBD1 might be the D (6 bases). The CDR3 runs to 17 residues. V was pared by 2 bases and J by 10 bases, with 24 bases between. Germline CDR1 KGHSH, CDR2 LQKENI.

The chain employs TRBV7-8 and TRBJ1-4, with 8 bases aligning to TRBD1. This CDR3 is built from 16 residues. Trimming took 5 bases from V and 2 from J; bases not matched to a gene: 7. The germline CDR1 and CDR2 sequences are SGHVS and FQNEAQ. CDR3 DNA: TGTGCCAGCAGCCTAGGGAACAGGGGGACTAATGAAAAACTGTTTTTT. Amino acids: CASSLGNRGTNEKLFF. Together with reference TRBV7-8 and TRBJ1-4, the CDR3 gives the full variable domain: GAGVSQSPRYKVAKRGQDVALRCDPISGHVSLFWYQQALGQGPEFLTYFQNEAQLDKSGLPSDRFFAERPEGSVSTLKIQRTQQEDSAVYLCASSLGNRGTNEKLFFGSGTQLSVL.

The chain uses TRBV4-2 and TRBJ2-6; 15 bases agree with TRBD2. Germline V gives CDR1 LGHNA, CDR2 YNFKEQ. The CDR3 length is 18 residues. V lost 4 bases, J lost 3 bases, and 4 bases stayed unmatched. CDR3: CASSPQGLAGGGANVLTF. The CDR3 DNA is TGTGCCAGCAGCCCTCAGGGACTAGCGGGAGGTGGGGCCAACGTCCTGACTTTC.

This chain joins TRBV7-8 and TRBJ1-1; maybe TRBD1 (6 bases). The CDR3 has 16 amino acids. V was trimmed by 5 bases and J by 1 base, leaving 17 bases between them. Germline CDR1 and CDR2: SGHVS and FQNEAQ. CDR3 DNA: TGTGCCAGCAGCATAACGGGGACACCCAGGAACACTGAAGCTTTCTTT. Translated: CASSITGTPRNTEAFF.

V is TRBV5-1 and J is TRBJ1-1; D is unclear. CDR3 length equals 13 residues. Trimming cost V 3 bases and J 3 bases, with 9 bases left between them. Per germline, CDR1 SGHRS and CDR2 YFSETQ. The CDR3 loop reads CASSSDSHTEAFF. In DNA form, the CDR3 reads TGCGCCAGCAGCTCCGACTCACACACTGAAGCTTTCTTT.

The chain's CDR3 is CASSLAGGGRSGANVLTF. CDR3 in DNA: TGTGCCAGCAGCTTGGCTGGGGGAGGGAGGTCTGGGGCCAACGTCCTGACTTTC. V is TRBV5-4 and J is TRBJ2-6, with 7 bases that match TRBD2. This CDR3 is 18 amino acids long. Looked up from germline, CDR1 is SGHNT and CDR2 is YYREEE (reference sequence). J was trimmed by 1 base and V by 0 bases; bases with no gene match: 7.

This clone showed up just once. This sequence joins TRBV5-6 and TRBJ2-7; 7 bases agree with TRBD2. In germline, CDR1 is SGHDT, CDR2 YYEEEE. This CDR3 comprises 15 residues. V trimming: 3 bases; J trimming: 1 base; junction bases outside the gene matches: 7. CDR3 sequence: CASSSRLARSYEQYF. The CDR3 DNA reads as TGTGCCAGCAGCTCGAGACTAGCCCGATCCTACGAGCAGTACTTC.

The CDR3 region is CASNGGTGSTDTQYF. CDR3 nucleotide sequence: TGTGCCAGCAATGGCGGGACAGGGAGCACAGATACGCAGTATTTT. V gene TRBV6-1 combines with J gene TRBJ2-3, with TRBD1 identical over 9 bases. CDR1 MNHNS and CDR2 SASEGT come from the germline V gene. The CDR3 contains 15 residues. J gave up 0 bases and V 7 bases, and 5 bases lay outside the gene matches.

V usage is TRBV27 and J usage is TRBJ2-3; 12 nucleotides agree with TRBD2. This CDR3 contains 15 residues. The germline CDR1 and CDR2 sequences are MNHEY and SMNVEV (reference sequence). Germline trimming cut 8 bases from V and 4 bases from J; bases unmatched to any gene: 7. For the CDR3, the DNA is TGTGCCAGCGGCCGACTAGCGGGAGTCTCAGATACGCAGTATTTT. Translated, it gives CASGRLAGVSDTQYF.

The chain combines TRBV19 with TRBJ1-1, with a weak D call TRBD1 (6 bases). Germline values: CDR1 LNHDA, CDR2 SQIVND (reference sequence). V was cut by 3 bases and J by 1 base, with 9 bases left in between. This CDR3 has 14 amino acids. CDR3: CASSMDRTNTEAFF. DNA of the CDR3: TGTGCCAGTAGTATGGACAGAACGAACACTGAAGCTTTCTTT.

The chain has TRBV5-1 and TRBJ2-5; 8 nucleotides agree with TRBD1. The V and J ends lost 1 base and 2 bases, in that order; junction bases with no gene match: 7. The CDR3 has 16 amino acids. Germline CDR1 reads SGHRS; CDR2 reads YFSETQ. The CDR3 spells CASSLLPGGTQETQYF. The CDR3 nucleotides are TGCGCCAGCAGCTTGCTTCCAGGGGGCACGCAAGAGACCCAGTACTTC.

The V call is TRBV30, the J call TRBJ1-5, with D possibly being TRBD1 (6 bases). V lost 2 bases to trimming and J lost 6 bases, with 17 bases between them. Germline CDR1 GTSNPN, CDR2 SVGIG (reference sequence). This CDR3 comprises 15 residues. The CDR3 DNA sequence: TGTGCCTGGAGTAACTGGGCAGGGGTAGGTCAGCCCCAGCATTTT. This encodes CAWSNWAGVGQPQHF.

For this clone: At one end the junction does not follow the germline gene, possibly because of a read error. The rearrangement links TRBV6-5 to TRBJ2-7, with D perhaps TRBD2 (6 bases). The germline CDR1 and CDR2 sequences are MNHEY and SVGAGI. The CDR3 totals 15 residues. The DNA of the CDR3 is TGTGCCAGCAGTGACTCCGGGACTCCTGCCTACGAGCAGTACTTC. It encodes CASSDSGTPAYEQYF.

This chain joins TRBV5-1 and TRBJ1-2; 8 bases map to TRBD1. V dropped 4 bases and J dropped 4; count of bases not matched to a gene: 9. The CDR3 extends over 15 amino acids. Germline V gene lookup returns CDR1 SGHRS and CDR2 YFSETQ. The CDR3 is CASSPDRGQVYGYTF. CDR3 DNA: TGCGCCAGCAGCCCAGACAGGGGCCAGGTCTATGGCTACACCTTC.

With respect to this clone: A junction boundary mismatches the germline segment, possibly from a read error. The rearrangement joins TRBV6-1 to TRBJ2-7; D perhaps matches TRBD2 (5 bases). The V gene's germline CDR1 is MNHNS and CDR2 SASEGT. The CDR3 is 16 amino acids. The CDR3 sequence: CASSEAALAVSYEQYF. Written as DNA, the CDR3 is TGTGCCAGCAGCGAAGCGGCCTTAGCCGTCTCCTACGAGCAGTACTTC.